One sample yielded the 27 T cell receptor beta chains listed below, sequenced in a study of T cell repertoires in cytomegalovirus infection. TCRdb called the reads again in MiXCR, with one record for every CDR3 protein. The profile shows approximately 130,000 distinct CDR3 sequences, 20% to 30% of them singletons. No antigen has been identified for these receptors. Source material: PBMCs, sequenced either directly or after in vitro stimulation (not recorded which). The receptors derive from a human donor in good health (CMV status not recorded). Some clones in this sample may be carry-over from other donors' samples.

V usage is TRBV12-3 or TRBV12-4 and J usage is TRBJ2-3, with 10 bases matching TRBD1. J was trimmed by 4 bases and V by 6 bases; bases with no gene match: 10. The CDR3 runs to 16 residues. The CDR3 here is CASSNGQGVRADTQYF. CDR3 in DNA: TGTGCCAGCAGCAACGGACAGGGGGTCAGGGCAGATACGCAGTATTTT.

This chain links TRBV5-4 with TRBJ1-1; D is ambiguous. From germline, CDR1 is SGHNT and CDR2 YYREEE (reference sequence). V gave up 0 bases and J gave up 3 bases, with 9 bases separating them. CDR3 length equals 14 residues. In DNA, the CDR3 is TGTGCCAGCAGCTTGGGAGGGTCGTACACTGAAGCTTTCTTT. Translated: CASSLGGSYTEAFF.

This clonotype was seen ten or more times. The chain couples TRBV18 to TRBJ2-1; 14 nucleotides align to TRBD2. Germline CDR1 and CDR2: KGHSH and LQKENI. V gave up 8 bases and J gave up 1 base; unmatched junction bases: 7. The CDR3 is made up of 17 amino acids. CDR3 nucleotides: TGTGCCAGCAGCCCGCGACTAGCGGGAGGGTCCTACAATGAGCAGTTCTTC. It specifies CASSPRLAGGSYNEQFF.

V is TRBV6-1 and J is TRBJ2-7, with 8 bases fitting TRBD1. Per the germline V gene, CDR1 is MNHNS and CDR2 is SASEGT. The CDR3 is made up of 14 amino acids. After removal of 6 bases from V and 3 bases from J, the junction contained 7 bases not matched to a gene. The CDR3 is CASRPGQENYEQYV. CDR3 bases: TGTGCCAGCAGACCGGGACAGGAAAACTACGAGCAGTACGTC.

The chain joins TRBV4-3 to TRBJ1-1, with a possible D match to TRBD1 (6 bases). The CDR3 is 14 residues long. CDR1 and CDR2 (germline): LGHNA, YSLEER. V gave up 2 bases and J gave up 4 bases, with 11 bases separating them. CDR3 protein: CASSQYSGATEAFF. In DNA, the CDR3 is TGCGCCAGCAGCCAATACTCAGGGGCCACTGAAGCTTTCTTT.

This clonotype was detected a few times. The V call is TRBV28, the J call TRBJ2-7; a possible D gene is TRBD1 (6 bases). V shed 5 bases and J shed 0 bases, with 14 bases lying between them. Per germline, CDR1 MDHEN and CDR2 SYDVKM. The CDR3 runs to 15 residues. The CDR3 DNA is TGTGCCAGCAGTGACCGGGACATAAACTCCTACGAGCAGTACGTC. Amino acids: CASSDRDINSYEQYV.

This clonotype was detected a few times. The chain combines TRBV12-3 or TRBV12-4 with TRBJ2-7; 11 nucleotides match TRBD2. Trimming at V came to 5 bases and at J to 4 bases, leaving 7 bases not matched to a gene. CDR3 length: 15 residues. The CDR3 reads CASSPGLAVKYEQYF. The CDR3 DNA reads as TGTGCCAGCAGTCCGGGACTAGCGGTTAAATACGAGCAGTACTTC.

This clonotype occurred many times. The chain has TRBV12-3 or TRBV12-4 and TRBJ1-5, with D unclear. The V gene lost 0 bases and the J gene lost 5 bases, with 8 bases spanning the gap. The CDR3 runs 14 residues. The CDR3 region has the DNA TGTGCCAGCAGTTTAGCGGGGTTGTATCAGCCCCAGCATTTT. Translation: CASSLAGLYQPQHF.

The CDR3 DNA reads as TGTGCCAGCAGTTTTGGCATCTATAATTCACCCCTCCACTTT. Translating gives CASSFGIYNSPLHF. The V and J genes are TRBV12-3 or TRBV12-4 and TRBJ1-6; no clear D gene. The CDR3 extends over 14 amino acids. V was cut by 3 bases and J by 3 bases, with 6 bases left in between.

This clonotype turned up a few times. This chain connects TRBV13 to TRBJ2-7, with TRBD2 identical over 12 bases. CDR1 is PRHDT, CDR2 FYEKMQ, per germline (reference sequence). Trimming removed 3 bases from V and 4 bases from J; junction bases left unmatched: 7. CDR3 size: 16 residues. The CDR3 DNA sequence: TGTGCCAGCAGCTTGGGGACTAGCGGGCCCCTGTACGAGCAGTACTTC. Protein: CASSLGTSGPLYEQYF.

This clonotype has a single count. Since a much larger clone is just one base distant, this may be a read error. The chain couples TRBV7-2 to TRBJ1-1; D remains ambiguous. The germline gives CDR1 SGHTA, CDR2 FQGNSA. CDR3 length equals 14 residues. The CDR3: CANSGRVFLTEAFF. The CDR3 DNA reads TGTGCCAACAGCGGCAGAGTTTTTTTGACTGAAGCTTTCTTT.

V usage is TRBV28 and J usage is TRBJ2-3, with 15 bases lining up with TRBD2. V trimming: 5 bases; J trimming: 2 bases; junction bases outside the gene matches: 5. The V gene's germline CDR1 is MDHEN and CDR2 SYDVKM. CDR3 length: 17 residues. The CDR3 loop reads CASSLGTSGRSTDTQYF. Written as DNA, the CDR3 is TGTGCCAGCAGTCTAGGGACTAGCGGGAGGTCCACAGATACGCAGTATTTT.

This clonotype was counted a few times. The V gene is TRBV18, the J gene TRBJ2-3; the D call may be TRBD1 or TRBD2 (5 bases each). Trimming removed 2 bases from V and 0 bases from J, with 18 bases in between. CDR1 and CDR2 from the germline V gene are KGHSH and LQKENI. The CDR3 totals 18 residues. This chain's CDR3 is CASSPLRRGSGSTDTQYF. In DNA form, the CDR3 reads TGTGCCAGCTCACCATTGCGAAGGGGAAGCGGAAGCACAGATACGCAGTATTTT.

CDR3 protein: CASRVLYNEQFF. CDR3 in DNA: TGTGCCAGCAGGGTCTTATACAATGAGCAGTTCTTC. The chain has TRBV2 and TRBJ2-1; D unresolved. This CDR3 region has 12 residues. V lost 6 bases and J lost 4, with 7 bases in between. CDR1 is SNHLY and CDR2 is FYNNEI in the germline V gene. Based on the CDR3 plus reference TRBV2 and TRBJ2-1, the full variable domain is EPEVTQTPSHQVTQMGQEVILRCVPISNHLYFYWYRQILGQKVEFLVSFYNNEISEKSEIFDDQFSVERPDGSNFTLKIRSTKLEDSAMYFCASRVLYNEQFFGPGTRLTVL.

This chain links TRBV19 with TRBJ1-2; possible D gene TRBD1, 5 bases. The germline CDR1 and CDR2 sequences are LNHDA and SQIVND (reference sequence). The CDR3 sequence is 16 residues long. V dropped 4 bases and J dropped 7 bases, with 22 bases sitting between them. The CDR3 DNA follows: TGTGCCAGTAGTACAACTTTCCGCCTAGGGGAGTCTGGCTACACCTTC. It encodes CASSTTFRLGESGYTF.

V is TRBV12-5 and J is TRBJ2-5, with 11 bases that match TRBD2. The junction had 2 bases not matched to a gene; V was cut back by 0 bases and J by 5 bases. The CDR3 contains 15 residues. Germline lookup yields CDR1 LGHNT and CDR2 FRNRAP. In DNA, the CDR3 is TGTGCTAGTGGTTTGGTCCCTAGCGGGAGGGAGACCCAGTACTTC. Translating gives CASGLVPSGRETQYF.

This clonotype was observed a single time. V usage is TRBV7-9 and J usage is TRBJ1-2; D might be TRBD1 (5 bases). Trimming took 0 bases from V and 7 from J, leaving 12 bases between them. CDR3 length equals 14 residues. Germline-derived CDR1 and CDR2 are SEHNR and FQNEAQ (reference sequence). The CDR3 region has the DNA TGTGCCAGCAGCTTAGCGGGCAGGGTTGCTGGCTACACCTTC. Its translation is CASSLAGRVAGYTF.

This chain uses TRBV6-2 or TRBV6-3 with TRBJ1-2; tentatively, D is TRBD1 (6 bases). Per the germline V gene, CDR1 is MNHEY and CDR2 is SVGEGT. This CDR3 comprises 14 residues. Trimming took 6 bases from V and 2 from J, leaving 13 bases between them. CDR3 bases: TGTGCCAGCAGCTCCGGACAGTACAACTATGGCTACACCTTC. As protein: CASSSGQYNYGYTF.

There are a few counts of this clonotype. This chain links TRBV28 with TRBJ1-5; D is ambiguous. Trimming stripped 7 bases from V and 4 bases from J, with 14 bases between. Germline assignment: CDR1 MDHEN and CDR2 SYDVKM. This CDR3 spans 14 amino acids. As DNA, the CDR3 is TGTGCCAGCACCCTCCCTGCGTGGAATCAGCCCCAGCATTTT. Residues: CASTLPAWNQPQHF.

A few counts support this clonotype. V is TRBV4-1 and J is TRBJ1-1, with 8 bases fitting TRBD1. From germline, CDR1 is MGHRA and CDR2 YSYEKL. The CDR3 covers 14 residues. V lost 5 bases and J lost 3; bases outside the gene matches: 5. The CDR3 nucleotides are TGCGCCAGCAGCGGACAGGGTTGGTACACTGAAGCTTTCTTT. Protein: CASSGQGWYTEAFF.

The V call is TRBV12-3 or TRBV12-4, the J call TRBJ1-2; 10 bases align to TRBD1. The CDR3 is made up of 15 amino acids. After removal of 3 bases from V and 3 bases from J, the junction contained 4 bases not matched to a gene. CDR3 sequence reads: CASSFGTGADYGYTF. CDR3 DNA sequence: TGTGCCAGCAGTTTCGGGACAGGGGCTGACTATGGCTACACCTTC.

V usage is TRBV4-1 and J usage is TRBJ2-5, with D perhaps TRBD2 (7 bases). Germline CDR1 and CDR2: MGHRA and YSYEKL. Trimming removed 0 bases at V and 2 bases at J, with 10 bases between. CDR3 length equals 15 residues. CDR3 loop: CASSQDRGGQETQYF. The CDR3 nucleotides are TGCGCCAGCAGCCAAGATAGGGGGGGACAAGAGACCCAGTACTTC.

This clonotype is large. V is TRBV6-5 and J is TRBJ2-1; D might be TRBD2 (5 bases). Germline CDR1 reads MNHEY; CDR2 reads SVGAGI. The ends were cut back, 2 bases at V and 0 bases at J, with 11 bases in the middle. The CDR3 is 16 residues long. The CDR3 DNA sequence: TGTGCCAGCAGTTACACGGACTCCTCCTCCTACAATGAGCAGTTCTTC. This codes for CASSYTDSSSYNEQFF.

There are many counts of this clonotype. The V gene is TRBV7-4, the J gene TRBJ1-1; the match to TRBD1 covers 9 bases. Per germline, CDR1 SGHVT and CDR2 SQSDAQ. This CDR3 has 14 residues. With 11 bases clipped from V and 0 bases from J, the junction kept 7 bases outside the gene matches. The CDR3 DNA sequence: TGTGCCGGCCAACAGGGGGCATTGAACACTGAAGCTTTCTTT. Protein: CAGQQGALNTEAFF.

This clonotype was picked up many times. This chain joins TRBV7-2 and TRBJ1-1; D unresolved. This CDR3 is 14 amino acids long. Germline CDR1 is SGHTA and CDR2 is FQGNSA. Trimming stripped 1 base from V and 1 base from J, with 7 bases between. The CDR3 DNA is TGTGCCAGCAGCTTAGAACCCGGGAACACTGAAGCTTTCTTT. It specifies CASSLEPGNTEAFF.

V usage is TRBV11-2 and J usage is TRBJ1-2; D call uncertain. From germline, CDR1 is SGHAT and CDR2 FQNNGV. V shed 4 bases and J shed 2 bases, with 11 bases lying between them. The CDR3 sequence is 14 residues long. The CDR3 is CASSSNRQNYGYTF. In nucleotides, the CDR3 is TGTGCCAGCAGCTCTAACCGGCAGAACTATGGCTACACCTTC.

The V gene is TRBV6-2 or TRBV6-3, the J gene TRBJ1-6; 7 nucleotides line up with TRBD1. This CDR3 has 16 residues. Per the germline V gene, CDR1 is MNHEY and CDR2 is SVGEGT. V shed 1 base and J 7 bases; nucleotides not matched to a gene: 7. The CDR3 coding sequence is TGTGCCAGCAGTTACTTCCCCGGGACAGCGAATTCACCCCTCCACTTT. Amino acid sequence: CASSYFPGTANSPLHF.